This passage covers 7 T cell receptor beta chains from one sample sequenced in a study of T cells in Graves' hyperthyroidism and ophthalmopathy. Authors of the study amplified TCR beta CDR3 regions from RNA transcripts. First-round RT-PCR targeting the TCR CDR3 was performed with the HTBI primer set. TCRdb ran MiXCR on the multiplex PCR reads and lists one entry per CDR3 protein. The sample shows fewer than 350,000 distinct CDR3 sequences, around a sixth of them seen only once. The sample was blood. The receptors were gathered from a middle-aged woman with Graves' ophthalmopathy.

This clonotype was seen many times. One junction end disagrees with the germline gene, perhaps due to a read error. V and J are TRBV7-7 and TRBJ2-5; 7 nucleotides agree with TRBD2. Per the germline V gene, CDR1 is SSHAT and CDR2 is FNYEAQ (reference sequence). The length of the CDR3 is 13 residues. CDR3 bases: TGTGCTAGCAGCTTAGACCCGGGGGGGACCCAGTACTTC. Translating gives CASSLDPGGTQYF.

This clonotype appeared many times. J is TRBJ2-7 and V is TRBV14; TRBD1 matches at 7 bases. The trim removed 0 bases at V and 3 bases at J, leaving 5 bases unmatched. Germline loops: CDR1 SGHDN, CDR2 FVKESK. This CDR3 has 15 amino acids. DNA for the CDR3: TGTGCCAGCAGCCAAGATTTTGGACAGGACTACGAGCAGTACTTC. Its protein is CASSQDFGQDYEQYF. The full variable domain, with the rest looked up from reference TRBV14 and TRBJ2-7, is EAGVTQFPSHSVIEKGQTVTLRCDPISGHDNLYWYRRVMGKEIKFLLHFVKESKQDESGMPNNRFLAERTGGTYSTLKVQPAELEDSGVYFCASSQDFGQDYEQYFGPGTRLTVT.

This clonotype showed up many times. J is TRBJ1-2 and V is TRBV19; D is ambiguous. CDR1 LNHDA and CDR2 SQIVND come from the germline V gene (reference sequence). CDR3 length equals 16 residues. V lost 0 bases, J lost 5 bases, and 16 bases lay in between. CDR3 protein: CASSIDLTAAVYGYTF. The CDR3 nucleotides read TGTGCCAGTAGTATAGATCTCACAGCCGCGGTATATGGCTACACCTTC.

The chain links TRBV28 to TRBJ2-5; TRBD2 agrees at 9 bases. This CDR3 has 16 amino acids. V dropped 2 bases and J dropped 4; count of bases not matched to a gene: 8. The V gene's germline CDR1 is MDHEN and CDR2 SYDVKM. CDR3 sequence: CASSLGLAGRGETQYF. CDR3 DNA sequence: TGTGCCAGCAGTTTAGGGCTAGCGGGAAGGGGAGAGACCCAGTACTTC. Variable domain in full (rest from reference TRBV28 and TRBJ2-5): DVKVTQSSRYLVKRTGEKVFLECVQDMDHENMFWYRQDPGLGLRLIYFSYDVKMKEKGDIPEGYSVSREKKERFSLILESASTNQTSMYLCASSLGLAGRGETQYFGPGTRLLVL.

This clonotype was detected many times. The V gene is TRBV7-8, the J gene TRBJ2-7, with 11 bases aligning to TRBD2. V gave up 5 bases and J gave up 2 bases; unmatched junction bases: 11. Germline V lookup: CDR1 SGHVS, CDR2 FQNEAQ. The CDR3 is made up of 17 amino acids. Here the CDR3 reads CASSPGASGRWAYEQYF. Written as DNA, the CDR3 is TGTGCCAGCAGCCCAGGGGCTAGCGGGAGGTGGGCCTACGAGCAGTACTTC.

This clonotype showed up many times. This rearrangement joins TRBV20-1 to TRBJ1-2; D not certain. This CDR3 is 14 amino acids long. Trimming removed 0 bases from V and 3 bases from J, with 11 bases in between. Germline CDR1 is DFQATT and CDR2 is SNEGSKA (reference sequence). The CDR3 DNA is TGCAGTGCTAGAGACGAGCCCTCGCACTATGGCTACACCTTC. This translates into CSARDEPSHYGYTF.

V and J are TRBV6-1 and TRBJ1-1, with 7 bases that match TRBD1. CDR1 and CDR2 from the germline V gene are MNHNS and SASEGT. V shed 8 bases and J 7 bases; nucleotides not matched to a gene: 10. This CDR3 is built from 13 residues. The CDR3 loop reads CASSVTGTNEAFF. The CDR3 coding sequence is TGTGCCAGCTCTGTGACAGGGACTAATGAAGCTTTCTTT.